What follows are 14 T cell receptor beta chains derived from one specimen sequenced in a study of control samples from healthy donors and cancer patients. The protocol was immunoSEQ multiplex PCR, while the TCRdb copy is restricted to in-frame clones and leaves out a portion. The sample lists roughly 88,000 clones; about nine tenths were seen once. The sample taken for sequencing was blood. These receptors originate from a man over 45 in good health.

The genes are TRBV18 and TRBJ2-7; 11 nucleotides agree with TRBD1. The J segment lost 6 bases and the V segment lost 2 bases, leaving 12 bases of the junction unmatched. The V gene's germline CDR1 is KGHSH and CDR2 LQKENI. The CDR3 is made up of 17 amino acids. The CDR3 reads CASSPTSSGTGGREQYF. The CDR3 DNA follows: TGTGCCAGCTCACCAACCTCATCCGGGACAGGGGGGCGCGAGCAGTACTTC.

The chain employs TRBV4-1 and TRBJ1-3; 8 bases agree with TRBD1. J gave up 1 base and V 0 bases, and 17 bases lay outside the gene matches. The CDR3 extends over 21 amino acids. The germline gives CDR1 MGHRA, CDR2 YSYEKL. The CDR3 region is CASSQDQSWTGRINSGNTIYF. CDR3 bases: TGCGCCAGCAGCCAAGATCAATCTTGGACAGGGAGAATTAATTCTGGAAACACCATATATTTT.

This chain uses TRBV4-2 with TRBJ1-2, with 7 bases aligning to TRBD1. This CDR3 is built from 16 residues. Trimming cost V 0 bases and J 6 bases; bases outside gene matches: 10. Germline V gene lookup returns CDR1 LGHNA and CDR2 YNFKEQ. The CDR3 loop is CASSQDGPGQRDGYTF. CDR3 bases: TGTGCCAGCAGCCAAGATGGACCGGGACAGCGGGATGGCTACACCTTC.

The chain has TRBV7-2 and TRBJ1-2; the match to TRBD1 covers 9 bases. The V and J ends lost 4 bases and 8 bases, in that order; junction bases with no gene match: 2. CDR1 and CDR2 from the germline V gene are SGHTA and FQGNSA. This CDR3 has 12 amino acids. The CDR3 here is CASSWDREGYTF. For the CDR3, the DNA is TGTGCCAGCAGCTGGGACAGGGAGGGCTACACCTTC.

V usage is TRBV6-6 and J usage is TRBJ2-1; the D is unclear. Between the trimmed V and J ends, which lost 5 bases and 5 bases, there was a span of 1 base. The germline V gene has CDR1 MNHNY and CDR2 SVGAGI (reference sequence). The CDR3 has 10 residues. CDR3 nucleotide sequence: TGTGCCAGCAGTGACAATGAGCAGTTCTTC. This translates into CASSDNEQFF.

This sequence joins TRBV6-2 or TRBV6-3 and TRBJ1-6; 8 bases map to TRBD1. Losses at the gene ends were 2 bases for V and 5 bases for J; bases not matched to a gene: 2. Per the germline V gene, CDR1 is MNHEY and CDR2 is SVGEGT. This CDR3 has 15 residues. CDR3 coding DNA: TGTGCCAGCAGTTACCTGACAGGGGATAATTCACCCCTCCACTTT. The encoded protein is CASSYLTGDNSPLHF.

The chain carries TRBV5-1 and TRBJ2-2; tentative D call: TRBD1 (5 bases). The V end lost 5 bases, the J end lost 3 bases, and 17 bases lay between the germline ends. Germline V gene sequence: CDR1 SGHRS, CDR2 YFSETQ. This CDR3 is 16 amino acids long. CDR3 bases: TGCGCCAGCAGAGTTATGGGGCAGGGTGACACCGGGGAGCTGTTTTTT. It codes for CASRVMGQGDTGELFF.

The CDR3 sequence is CASSDMTAHGGYTF. Here the CDR3 DNA reads TGTGCCAGCAGCGATATGACAGCCCATGGTGGCTACACCTTC. The V and J genes are TRBV6-5 and TRBJ1-2, with TRBD1 as a possible D gene (5 bases). The CDR3 extends over 14 amino acids. The V gene's germline CDR1 is MNHEY and CDR2 SVGAGI. V gave up 6 bases and J gave up 7 bases, with 18 bases separating them.

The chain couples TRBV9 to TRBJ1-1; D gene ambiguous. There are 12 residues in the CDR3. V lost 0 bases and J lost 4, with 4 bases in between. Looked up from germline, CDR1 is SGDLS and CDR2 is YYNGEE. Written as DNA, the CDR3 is TGTGCCAGCAGCGTAGGGGGCACTGAAGCTTTCTTT. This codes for CASSVGGTEAFF. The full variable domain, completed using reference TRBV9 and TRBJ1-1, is DSGVTQTPKHLITATGQRVTLRCSPRSGDLSVYWYQQSLDQGLQFLIQYYNGEERAKGNILERFSAQQFPDLHSELNLSSLELGDSALYFCASSVGGTEAFFGQGTRLTVV.

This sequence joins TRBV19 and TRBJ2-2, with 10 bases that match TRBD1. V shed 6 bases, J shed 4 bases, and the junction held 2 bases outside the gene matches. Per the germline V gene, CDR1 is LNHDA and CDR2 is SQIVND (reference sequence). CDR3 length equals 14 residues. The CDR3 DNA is TGTGCCAGTAGCCGGGACAGGGGCACCGGGGAGCTGTTTTTT. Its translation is CASSRDRGTGELFF.

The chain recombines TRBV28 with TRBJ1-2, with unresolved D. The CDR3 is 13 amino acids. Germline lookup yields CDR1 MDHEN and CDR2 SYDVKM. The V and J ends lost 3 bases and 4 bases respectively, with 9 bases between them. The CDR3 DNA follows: TGTGCCAGCAGTTTCGCAGGTAGCTATGGCTACACCTTC. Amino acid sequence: CASSFAGSYGYTF.

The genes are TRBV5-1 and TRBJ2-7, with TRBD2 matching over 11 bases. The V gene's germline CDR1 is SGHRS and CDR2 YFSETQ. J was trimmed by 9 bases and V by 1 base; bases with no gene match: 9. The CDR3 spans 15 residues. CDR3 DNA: TGCGCCAGCAGCTTGTGGACTAGCGGGCCTAACGGGCAGTACTTC. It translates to CASSLWTSGPNGQYF.

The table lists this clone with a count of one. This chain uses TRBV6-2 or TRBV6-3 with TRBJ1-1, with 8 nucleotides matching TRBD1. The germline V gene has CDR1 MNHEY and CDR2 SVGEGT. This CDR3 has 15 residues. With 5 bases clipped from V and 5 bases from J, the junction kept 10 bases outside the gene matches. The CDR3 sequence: CASSHGGRGPTEAFF. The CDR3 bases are TGTGCCAGCAGTCACGGAGGCAGGGGGCCAACTGAAGCTTTCTTT.

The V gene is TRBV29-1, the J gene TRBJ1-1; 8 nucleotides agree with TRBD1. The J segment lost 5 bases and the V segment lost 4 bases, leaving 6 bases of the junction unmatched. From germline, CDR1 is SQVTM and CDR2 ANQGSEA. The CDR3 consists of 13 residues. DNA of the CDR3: TGCAGCGTTGTAGGACAGGGTTTTACTGAAGCTTTCTTT. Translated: CSVVGQGFTEAFF.